Below are 9 T cell receptor beta chains sequenced from a single sample in a study of T cells after yellow fever vaccination. Each CDR3 protein gets one entry after TCRdb re-called the 5' RACE reads with MiXCR. The data show some 320,000 distinct CDR3 sequences, over 3.5% seen once. The source was PBMCs, collected 15 days after the yellow fever booster vaccination. The receptors derive from a man younger than 35 who received the YFV17D yellow fever vaccine.

The J gene is TRBJ2-7, the V gene TRBV6-6; 8 bases line up with TRBD2. CDR1 MNHNY and CDR2 SVGAGI come from the germline V gene (reference sequence). V shed 0 bases, J shed 3 bases, and the junction held 4 bases outside the gene matches. The CDR3 runs 15 residues. The CDR3 DNA follows: TGTGCCAGCAGTTACTCGGGCCTAGCGGGCTACGAGCAGTACTTC. It translates to CASSYSGLAGYEQYF.

The chain carries TRBV6-6 and TRBJ2-6; unclear D gene. Germline loops: CDR1 MNHNY, CDR2 SVGAGI (reference sequence). There are 14 residues in the CDR3. V lost 5 bases and J 3 bases, leaving 8 bases between the germline ends. The CDR3 nucleotides read TGTGCCAGCAGTCCGGTTGGTGGGGCCAACGTCCTGACTTTC. Amino acid sequence: CASSPVGGANVLTF.

At least ten counts were recorded for this clonotype. The chain employs TRBV7-9 and TRBJ1-3; 7 bases match TRBD1. The CDR3 is 15 residues long. Germline V gene lookup returns CDR1 SEHNR and CDR2 FQNEAQ (reference sequence). Trimming took 8 bases from V and 2 from J; bases not matched to a gene: 9. In DNA, the CDR3 is TGTGCCAGCCGAGGGGGCCGGGGCACTGGAAACACCATATATTTT. This gives the protein CASRGGRGTGNTIYF.

This clonotype showed up just a few times. The rearrangement links TRBV7-8 to TRBJ1-6, with a tentative D call TRBD1 (6 bases). Per the germline V gene, CDR1 is SGHVS and CDR2 is FQNEAQ. The CDR3 has 15 residues. The germline V and J ends were trimmed by 1 base and 10 bases, with 14 bases remaining between them. CDR3 DNA sequence: TGTGCCAGCAGCTTAGATCAGGGGCGTGGGTCACCCCTCCACTTT. Protein: CASSLDQGRGSPLHF. The entire variable domain, with the rest obtained from reference TRBV7-8 and TRBJ1-6, is as follows: GAGVSQSPRYKVAKRGQDVALRCDPISGHVSLFWYQQALGQGPEFLTYFQNEAQLDKSGLPSDRFFAERPEGSVSTLKIQRTQQEDSAVYLCASSLDQGRGSPLHFGNGTRLTVT.

Many counts were recorded for this clonotype. CDR3 loop: CASSPSGQGFYGYTF. The CDR3 DNA is TGCGCCAGCAGCCCATCGGGACAGGGGTTCTATGGCTACACCTTC. The chain has TRBV4-1 and TRBJ1-2, with TRBD1 matching 10 bases. Germline lookup yields CDR1 MGHRA and CDR2 YSYEKL. The CDR3 length is 15 residues. V shed 4 bases and J 4 bases; nucleotides not matched to a gene: 6.

The chain is built from TRBV9 and TRBJ2-2; no firm D call. Trimming stripped 0 bases from V and 7 bases from J, with 4 bases between. The CDR3 is 12 amino acids. Germline CDR1 SGDLS, CDR2 YYNGEE. The chain's CDR3 is CASSVDHGELFF. The CDR3 DNA reads as TGTGCCAGCAGCGTAGACCACGGGGAGCTGTTTTTT. Full variable domain (remainder filled in from reference TRBV9 and TRBJ2-2): DSGVTQTPKHLITATGQRVTLRCSPRSGDLSVYWYQQSLDQGLQFLIQYYNGEERAKGNILERFSAQQFPDLHSELNLSSLELGDSALYFCASSVDHGELFFGEGSRLTVL.

This clonotype was picked up a small number of times. The DNA is left out, because the CDR3 cannot be placed on it with certainty; the CDR3 is given as TCRdb lists it. The chain recombines TRBV7-2 with TRBJ2-3. The CDR3 is made up of 15 amino acids, end residues included. Germline-derived CDR1 and CDR2 are SGHTA and FQGNSA. The CDR3 region is CASSLFAVPTDTQYF.

There are many counts of this clonotype. This chain connects TRBV20-1 to TRBJ2-7, with D maybe TRBD1 (6 bases). Trimming removed 5 bases from V and 3 bases from J, with 17 bases in between. Germline V gives CDR1 DFQATT, CDR2 SNEGSKA (reference sequence). This CDR3 is built from 14 residues. The CDR3 is CSALSRQAIYEQYV. The CDR3 coding sequence is TGCAGTGCTTTGTCCCGACAGGCGATCTACGAGCAGTACGTC.

The chain recombines TRBV7-2 with TRBJ2-7, with TRBD2 matching over 8 bases. CDR3 size: 15 residues. The junction had 7 bases not matched to a gene; V was cut back by 3 bases and J by 3 bases. Germline CDR1 and CDR2: SGHTA and FQGNSA. CDR3 DNA: TGTGCCAGCAGCTTCCGGGGGGGACACAACTACGAGCAGTACTTC. As protein: CASSFRGGHNYEQYF.